The entry below gives a single T cell receptor beta chain sequence along with its context. Its matching antigen is unknown. Libraries were prepared by immunoSEQ multiplex PCR; TCRdb keeps only in-frame clonotypes and omits some of them. The data contain more than 75,000 clones, roughly 70% of them singletons. Those patients who had chemo-refractory metastatic non-small-cell lung cancer were given focal radiation along with CTLA-4 blockade through ipilimumab. The data stem from a study of radiotherapy plus CTLA-4 blockade in lung cancer. Study at large: Among patients, about 20% showed objective responses, and around 30% had disease control. Study-wide results and caveats: Dynamics of early blood T cell clones, together with interferon-beta, were reportedly the best predictors of response. Blood TCR clones of tumor origin expanded after radiotherapy plus ipilimumab.

V lost 0 bases and J 0 bases, leaving 7 bases between the germline ends. Germline CDR1 reads SGDLS; CDR2 reads YYNGEE. The CDR3 is 15 amino acids. This chain joins TRBV9 and TRBJ2-1; no clear D gene. Specimen: peripheral blood, collected from a patient treated with radiotherapy plus ipilimumab. This receptor was obtained from a human donor with non-small cell lung cancer that progressed on radiotherapy plus ipilimumab. Here the CDR3 DNA reads TGTGCCAGCAGCGTAGGGTGGAGCTCCTACAATGAGCAGTTCTTC. It yields the protein CASSVGWSSYNEQFF. Filled out from reference TRBV9 and TRBJ2-1, the complete variable domain reads DSGVTQTPKHLITATGQRVTLRCSPRSGDLSVYWYQQSLDQGLQFLIQYYNGEERAKGNILERFSAQQFPDLHSELNLSSLELGDSALYFCASSVGWSSYNEQFFGPGTRLTVL.